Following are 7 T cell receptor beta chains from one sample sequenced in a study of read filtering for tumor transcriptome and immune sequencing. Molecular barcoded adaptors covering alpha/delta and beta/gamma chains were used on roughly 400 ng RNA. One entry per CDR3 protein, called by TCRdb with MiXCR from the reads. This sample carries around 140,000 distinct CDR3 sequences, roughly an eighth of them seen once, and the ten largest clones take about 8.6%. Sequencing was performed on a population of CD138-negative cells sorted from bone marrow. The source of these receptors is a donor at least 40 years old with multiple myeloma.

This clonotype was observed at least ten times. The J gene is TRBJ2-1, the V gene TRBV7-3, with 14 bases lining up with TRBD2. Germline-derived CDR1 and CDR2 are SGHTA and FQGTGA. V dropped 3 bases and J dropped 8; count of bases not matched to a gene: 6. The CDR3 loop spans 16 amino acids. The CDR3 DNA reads TGTGCCAGCAGCTTGTTTGGGACTAGCGGGAGAGATGAGCAGTTCTTC. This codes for CASSLFGTSGRDEQFF.

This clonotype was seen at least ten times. The CDR3 DNA reads TGTGCCAGCAGTTCAATCGGCAGGGAGATCACAGATACGCAGTATTTT. It codes for CASSSIGREITDTQYF. The chain recombines TRBV6-6 with TRBJ2-3, with D possibly being TRBD1 or TRBD2 (5 bases each). The CDR3 has 16 residues. V was cut by 4 bases and J by 2 bases, with 16 bases left in between. Germline V gives CDR1 MNHNY, CDR2 SVGAGI (reference sequence).

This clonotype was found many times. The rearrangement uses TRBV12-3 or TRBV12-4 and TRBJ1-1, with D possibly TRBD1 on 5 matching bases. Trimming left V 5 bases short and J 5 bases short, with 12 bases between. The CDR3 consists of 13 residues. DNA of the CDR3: TGTGCCAGCAGTCGGGGGTTTTTTACTGAAGCTTTCTTT. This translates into CASSRGFFTEAFF.

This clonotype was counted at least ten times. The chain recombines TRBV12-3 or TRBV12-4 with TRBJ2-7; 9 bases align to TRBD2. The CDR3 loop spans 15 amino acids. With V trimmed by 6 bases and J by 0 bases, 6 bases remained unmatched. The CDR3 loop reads CASSRTSASSYEQYF. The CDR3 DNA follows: TGTGCCAGCAGCCGGACTAGCGCCAGCTCCTACGAGCAGTACTTC.

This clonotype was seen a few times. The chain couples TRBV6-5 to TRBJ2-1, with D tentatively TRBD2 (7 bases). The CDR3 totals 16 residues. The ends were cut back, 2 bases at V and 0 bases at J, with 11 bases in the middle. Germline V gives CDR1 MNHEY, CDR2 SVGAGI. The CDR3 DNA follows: TGTGCCAGCAGTTACGGCGGGGGCAGCTCCTACAATGAGCAGTTCTTC. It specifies CASSYGGGSSYNEQFF.

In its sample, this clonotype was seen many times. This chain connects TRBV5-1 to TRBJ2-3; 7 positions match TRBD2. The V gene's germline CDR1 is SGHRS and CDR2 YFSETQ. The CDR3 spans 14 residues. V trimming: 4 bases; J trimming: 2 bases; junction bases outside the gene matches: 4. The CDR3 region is CASSLRGDTDTQYF. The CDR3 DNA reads TGCGCCAGCAGCCTACGGGGGGACACAGATACGCAGTATTTT.

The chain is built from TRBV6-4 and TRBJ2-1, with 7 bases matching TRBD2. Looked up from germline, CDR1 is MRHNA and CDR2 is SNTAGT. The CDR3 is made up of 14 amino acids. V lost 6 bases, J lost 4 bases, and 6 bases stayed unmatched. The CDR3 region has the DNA TGTGCCAGCAGCCCGCCAGCGGGGTACAATGAGCAGTTCTTC. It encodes CASSPPAGYNEQFF.